This passage covers 6 T cell receptor beta chains from one sample sequenced in a study of blood T cell repertoires in COVID-19 (dated by TCRdb to 2019 to 2021). Libraries came from the immunoSEQ multiplex PCR assay. Entries here come from immuneACCESS through TCRdb and include only in-frame sequences with V and J called. Some clones fail to appear in such tables; in the studies checked, an unresolved V gene covers under half of the shortfall, and the cause of the remainder is unknown. The sample records hundreds of thousands of clones, around 85% of which are singletons. Roughly 3.8% of the sample is held by the ten biggest clonotypes. Input material: PBMCs or T cells enriched from blood (not recorded which). The receptors were gathered from a middle-aged woman with acute COVID-19.

The chain carries TRBV3-1 (or the pseudogene TRBV3-2) and TRBJ2-1; perhaps TRBD2 as D (5 bases). In germline, CDR1 is LGHDT, CDR2 YNNKEL (reference sequence). Trimming shortened V by 6 bases and J by 8 bases, and 11 bases separated the two germline ends. This CDR3 is built from 12 residues. CDR3 loop: CASRGGRHEQFF. The CDR3, as DNA: TGTGCCAGCAGAGGTGGGAGACATGAGCAGTTCTTC.

The chain is built from TRBV29-1 and TRBJ2-7; D is perhaps TRBD2 (7 bases). The V gene lost 1 base and the J gene lost 2 bases, with 18 bases spanning the gap. Germline V lookup: CDR1 SQVTM, CDR2 ANQGSEA. The CDR3 spans 16 residues. The CDR3 DNA sequence: TGCAGCGTTGAAGGAGGGGGAGGGCAGGGGCCCTACGAGCAGTACTTC. This translates into CSVEGGGGQGPYEQYF.

J is TRBJ2-7 and V is TRBV7-9, with 8 bases lining up with TRBD2. V was pared by 8 bases and J by 4 bases, with 4 bases of the junction left unmatched. CDR3 length: 12 residues. Germline lookup yields CDR1 SEHNR and CDR2 FQNEAQ (reference sequence). In nucleotides, the CDR3 is TGTGCCAGCCAGCGGGAGAGATACGAGCAGTACTTC. The encoded protein is CASQRERYEQYF.

V gene TRBV7-3 combines with J gene TRBJ1-2; 9 bases are a match to TRBD1. The J segment lost 4 bases and the V segment lost 3 bases, leaving 9 bases of the junction unmatched. This CDR3 comprises 16 residues. Per germline, CDR1 SGHTA and CDR2 FQGTGA. The CDR3 bases are TGTGCCAGCAGCTTTAGTCGGGACAGGGACAGCTATGGCTACACCTTC. Translated, it gives CASSFSRDRDSYGYTF.

The CDR3 region is CASSLGVGAGEETQYF. In DNA form, the CDR3 reads TGTGCCAGCAGCTTAGGGGTGGGAGCGGGAGAAGAGACCCAGTACTTC. The chain uses TRBV7-2 and TRBJ2-5, with 8 bases that match TRBD2. CDR3 length equals 16 residues. V was pared by 1 base and J by 3 bases, with 7 bases of the junction left unmatched. Germline V lookup: CDR1 SGHTA, CDR2 FQGNSA. Based on the CDR3 plus reference TRBV7-2 and TRBJ2-5, the full variable domain is GAGVSQSPSNKVTEKGKDVELRCDPISGHTALYWYRQSLGQGLEFLIYFQGNSAPDKSGLPSDRFSAERTGGSVSTLTIQRTQQEDSAVYLCASSLGVGAGEETQYFGPGTRLLVL.

This clone was seen just once. This rearrangement joins TRBV28 to TRBJ1-2, with D tentatively TRBD1 (6 bases). V lost 6 bases to trimming and J lost 8 bases, with 16 bases between them. Germline V gives CDR1 MDHEN, CDR2 SYDVKM. The CDR3 sequence is 13 residues long. The CDR3 reads CASRSGQPGGYTF. In DNA, the CDR3 is TGTGCCAGCAGATCCGGACAGCCGGGGGGCTACACCTTC.